This TCR beta chain was retrieved from a study of T cell responses to AZD1222 COVID-19 vaccine. In regard to this clone: What it binds is not known.

Researchers grouped second doses given at about 4 or about 12 weeks into one pool. Findings and caveats of the study: Among AZD1222 vaccinees, only 5 to 7 were seropositive at baseline. The donor cohort was predominantly white British with a female majority, and clonal diversity may have been underestimated.

Profiled with immunoSEQ multiplex PCR; TCRdb holds only in-frame clones, not every one. The data contain some 120,000 clones, around 84% of them singletons. This CDR3 spans 15 amino acids. Trimming removed 7 bases at V and 15 bases at J, with 27 bases between. Germline CDR1 and CDR2: MNHEY and SMNVEV (reference sequence). Specimen: peripheral blood, collected 28 days after the second AZD1222 dose. The source is an adult who received the AZD1222 COVID-19 vaccine. This chain joins TRBV27 and TRBJ1-4, with D possibly being TRBD1 (6 bases). Here the CDR3 DNA reads TGTGCCAGCACCCTAAGGGCGGGACAAAGACTTTGGGTGTTTTTT. This sequence encodes CASTLRAGQRLWVFF.